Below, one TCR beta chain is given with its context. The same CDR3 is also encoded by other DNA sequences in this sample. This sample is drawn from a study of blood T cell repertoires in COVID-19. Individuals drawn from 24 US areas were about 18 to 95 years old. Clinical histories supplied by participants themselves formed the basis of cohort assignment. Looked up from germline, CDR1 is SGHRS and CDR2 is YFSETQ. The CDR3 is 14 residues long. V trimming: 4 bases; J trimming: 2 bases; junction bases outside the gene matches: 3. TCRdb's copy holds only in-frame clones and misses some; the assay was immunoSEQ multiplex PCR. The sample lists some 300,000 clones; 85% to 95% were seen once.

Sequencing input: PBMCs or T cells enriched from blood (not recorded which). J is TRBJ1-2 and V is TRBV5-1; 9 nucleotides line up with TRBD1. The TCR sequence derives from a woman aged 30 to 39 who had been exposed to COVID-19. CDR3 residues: CASSPGQGNYGYTF. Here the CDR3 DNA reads TGCGCCAGCAGCCCCGGACAGGGGAACTATGGCTACACCTTC.